This T cell receptor beta chain was documented in a study of vaccination and CD4 T cells after COVID-19. The V gene lost 8 bases and the J gene lost 3 bases, with 22 bases spanning the gap. Germline V lookup: CDR1 LNHNV, CDR2 YYDKDF (reference sequence). This CDR3 contains 17 residues. This clonotype is a singleton in its sample. The antigen is unknown. The treatment here: 10-day PBMC culture with coronavirus spike peptide pools or control peptides (ViraFEST assay). CD4+ T cells were isolated by negative selection after roughly 9 days of culture. Scientists ran DNA taken from cultured CD4+ T cells through the Oncomine TCR Beta short-read assay for sequencing. TCRdb independently ran MiXCR on the PCR reads; one entry per CDR3 protein. Among about 26,000 distinct CDR3 sequences, over 60% were seen once, and the ten largest hold about 5%.

The sample taken for sequencing was CD4+ T cells from blood, cultured in vitro. The chain carries TRBV15 and TRBJ2-2; the D gene is possibly TRBD2 (5 bases). This TCR was sampled from a human donor who had recovered from COVID-19. CDR3 protein: CATRGQEVSGDTGELFF. In DNA, the CDR3 is TGTGCCACCCGAGGGCAGGAGGTATCGGGCGACACCGGGGAGCTGTTTTTT.